In its sample, the clone carrying this T cell receptor beta chain was seen a few times. Germline-derived CDR1 and CDR2 are MNHEY and SVGAGI. V was cut by 4 bases and J by 2 bases, with 12 bases left in between. The CDR3 is 14 residues long. Libraries were prepared by immunoSEQ multiplex PCR; TCRdb keeps only in-frame clonotypes and omits some of them. The data hold 40,000 to 55,000 clones, with under 90% observed a single time. This record belongs to a study of T cell changes during pregnancy in multiple sclerosis. The chain is built from TRBV6-5 and TRBJ2-7; D remains ambiguous. The sequenced sample was peripheral blood, obtained in the first trimester of pregnancy. The receptor comes from a female donor in good health, enrolled as a control in a pregnancy study. CDR3 amino acids: CASSSTYSTYEQYF. CDR3 nucleotide sequence: TGTGCCAGCAGTTCCACATACAGTACCTACGAGCAGTACTTC.